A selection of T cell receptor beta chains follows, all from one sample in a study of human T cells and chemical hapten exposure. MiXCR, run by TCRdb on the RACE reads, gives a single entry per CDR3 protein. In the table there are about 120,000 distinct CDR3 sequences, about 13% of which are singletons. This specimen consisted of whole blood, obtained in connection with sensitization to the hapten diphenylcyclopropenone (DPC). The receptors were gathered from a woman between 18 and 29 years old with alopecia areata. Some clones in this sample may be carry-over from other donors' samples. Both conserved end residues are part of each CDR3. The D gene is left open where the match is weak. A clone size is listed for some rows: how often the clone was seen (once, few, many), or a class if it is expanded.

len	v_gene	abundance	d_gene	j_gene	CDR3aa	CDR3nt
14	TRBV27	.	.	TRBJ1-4	CASRPGLVGEKLFF	TGTGCCAGCAGGCCGGGGCTCGTAGGTGAAAAACTGTTTTTT
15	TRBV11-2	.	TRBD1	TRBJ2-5	CASSPGQGPQETQYF	TGTGCCAGCAGCCCGGGACAGGGACCGCAAGAGACCCAGTACTTC
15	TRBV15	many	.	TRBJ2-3	CATSRESRWTDTQYF	TGTGCCACCAGCAGAGAGTCCCGGTGGACAGATACGCAGTATTTT
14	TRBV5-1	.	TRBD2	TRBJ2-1	CASFSGGNSNEQFF	TGCGCCAGCTTTAGCGGGGGGAATAGCAATGAGCAGTTCTTC
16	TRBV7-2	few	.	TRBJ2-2	CASSLVVRPGNGELFF	TGTGCCAGCAGCTTAGTCGTGCGGCCGGGGAACGGGGAGCTGTTTTTT
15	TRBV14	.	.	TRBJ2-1	CASSTGLVSYNEQFF	TGTGCCAGCAGTACAGGACTGGTCTCCTACAATGAGCAGTTCTTC
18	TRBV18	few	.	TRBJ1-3	CASSPVVGQSGRGNTIYF	TGTGCCAGCTCACCGGTGGTTGGACAGAGTGGCCGCGGAAACACCATATATTTT
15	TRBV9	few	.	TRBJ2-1	CASSDEEGYRNEQFF	TGTGCCAGCAGCGACGAGGAGGGGTACCGCAATGAGCAGTTCTTC
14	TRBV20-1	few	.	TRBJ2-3	CSASARRNTDTQYF	TGCAGTGCTAGCGCGCGACGAAACACAGATACGCAGTATTTT
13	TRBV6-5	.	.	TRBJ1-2	CASSYSGIYGYTF	TGTGCCAGCAGTTACTCCGGTATCTATGGCTACACCTTC
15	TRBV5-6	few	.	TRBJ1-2	CASSLGGSDRYGYTF	TGTGCCAGCAGCTTGGGAGGATCGGACCGCTATGGCTACACCTTC
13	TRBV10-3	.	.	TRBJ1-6	CATLGGLGSPLHF	TGTGCCACTCTGGGGGGCCTGGGTTCACCCCTCCACTTT
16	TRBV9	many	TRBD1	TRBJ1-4	CASSVGVGQGNEKLFF	TGTGCCAGCAGCGTTGGAGTCGGACAGGGCAATGAAAAACTGTTTTTT
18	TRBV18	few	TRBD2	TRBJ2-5	CASSPPGTSGGPQETQYF	TGTGCCAGCTCACCACCCGGGACTAGCGGGGGCCCTCAAGAGACCCAGTACTTC
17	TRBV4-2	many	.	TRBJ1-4	CASSQDSRQGSGEKLFF	TGTGCCAGCAGCCAAGATAGTCGGCAGGGTTCGGGGGAAAAACTGTTTTTT
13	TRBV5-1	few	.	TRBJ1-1	CASSLAGRSGAFF	TGCGCCAGCAGCTTGGCAGGGAGGTCCGGAGCTTTCTTT
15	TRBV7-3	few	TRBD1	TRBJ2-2	CASSLLQGATGELFF	TGTGCCAGCAGCTTACTCCAGGGGGCTACCGGGGAGCTGTTTTTT
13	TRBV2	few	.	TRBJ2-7	CASSEYRDYEQYF	TGTGCCAGCAGTGAGTACAGGGACTACGAGCAGTACTTC
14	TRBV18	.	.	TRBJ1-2	CASSPDRNHYGYTF	TGTGCCAGCTCCCCTGACAGGAACCATTATGGCTACACCTTC
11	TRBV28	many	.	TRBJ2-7	CASSSYYEQYF	TGTGCCAGCAGTTCCTACTACGAGCAGTACTTC
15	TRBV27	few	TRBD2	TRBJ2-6	CASSWGGSGANVLTF	TGTGCCAGCAGTTGGGGGGGCTCTGGGGCCAACGTCCTGACTTTC
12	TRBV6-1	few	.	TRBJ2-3	CASRGSTDTQYF	TGTGCCAGCAGGGGTAGCACAGATACGCAGTATTTT
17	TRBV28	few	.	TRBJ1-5	CASSFYSGAPGNQPQHF	TGTGCCAGCAGTTTCTATTCAGGGGCTCCTGGCAATCAGCCCCAGCATTTT
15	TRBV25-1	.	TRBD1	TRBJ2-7	CASSESGTGLYEQYF	TGTGCCAGCAGTGAATCAGGGACAGGTCTTTACGAGCAGTACTTC